Below, 7 T cell receptor beta chains from the same sample are listed, as sequenced in a study of T cell responses to AZD1222 COVID-19 vaccine. TCRdb's copy holds only in-frame clones and misses some; the assay was immunoSEQ multiplex PCR. The table has 100,000 to 120,000 clones, 89% seen once. The input for sequencing was peripheral blood, taken on day 0 of MenACWY control vaccination. The source is an adult in good health.

The CDR3: CASSIAQGYSYEQYF. Here the CDR3 DNA reads TGTGCCAGTAGTATAGCACAGGGGTACTCCTACGAGCAGTACTTC. This chain joins TRBV19 and TRBJ2-7, with 7 bases that match TRBD1. Trimming cost V 1 base and J 0 bases; bases outside gene matches: 3. The CDR3 is 15 amino acids. CDR1 is LNHDA, CDR2 SQIVND, per germline (reference sequence).

This sequence joins TRBV7-2 and TRBJ2-7, with 10 bases identical to TRBD2. V lost 6 bases to trimming and J lost 0 bases; unmatched junction nucleotides: 8. The CDR3 is 16 residues long. CDR1 is SGHTA and CDR2 is FQGNSA in the germline V gene. In nucleotides, the CDR3 is TGTGCCAGCAGTATAGCGGGGGGCTCCGGCTCCTACGAGCAGTACTTC. Encoded protein: CASSIAGGSGSYEQYF. Looking up the rest from reference TRBV7-2 and TRBJ2-7 gives the full variable domain: GAGVSQSPSNKVTEKGKDVELRCDPISGHTALYWYRQSLGQGLEFLIYFQGNSAPDKSGLPSDRFSAERTGGSVSTLTIQRTQQEDSAVYLCASSIAGGSGSYEQYFGPGTRLTVT.

This chain uses TRBV6-6 with TRBJ1-1; the match to TRBD1 covers 11 bases. In germline, CDR1 is MNHNY, CDR2 SVGAGI (reference sequence). V lost 4 bases to trimming and J lost 7 bases; unmatched junction nucleotides: 5. This CDR3 is built from 14 residues. The CDR3 DNA is TGTGCCAGCAGTTCCCGGACAGGGGGCCTTGAAGCTTTCTTT. This gives the protein CASSSRTGGLEAFF.

The chain has TRBV5-4 and TRBJ1-1, with D maybe TRBD1 (6 bases). Germline CDR1 reads SGHNT; CDR2 reads YYREEE (reference sequence). V was cut by 9 bases and J by 2 bases, with 17 bases left in between. This CDR3 is built from 14 residues. The DNA of the CDR3 is TGTGCCACCCGGCCTCCGGACAGCAACACTGAAGCTTTCTTT. Its protein product is CATRPPDSNTEAFF.

The chain couples TRBV5-8 to TRBJ2-5, with D maybe TRBD1 (5 bases). Germline CDR1 and CDR2: SGHTS and YDEGEE. With 0 bases removed from V and 2 bases from J, the gap between germline ends came to 11 bases. CDR3 length: 15 amino acids. The CDR3 spells CASSLVRPGQETQYF. The CDR3 nucleotides read TGTGCCAGCAGCTTGGTAAGGCCAGGGCAAGAGACCCAGTACTTC.

The chain couples TRBV7-9 to TRBJ2-5; D possibly corresponds to TRBD2 (6 bases). Between the trimmed V and J ends, which lost 3 bases and 5 bases, there was a span of 13 bases. CDR3 length: 14 amino acids. Germline CDR1 SEHNR, CDR2 FQNEAQ (reference sequence). As DNA, the CDR3 is TGTGCCAGCAGCTTTGGGCTAGCGAAGGAGACCCAGTACTTC. Amino acids: CASSFGLAKETQYF.

The rearrangement links TRBV30 to TRBJ1-1, with TRBD1 matching 8 bases. The CDR3 has 13 amino acids. The junction had 6 bases not matched to a gene; V was cut back by 3 bases and J by 6 bases. The germline V gene has CDR1 GTSNPN and CDR2 SVGIG (reference sequence). The CDR3 protein is CAWRKTGGAEAFF. CDR3 bases: TGTGCCTGGAGGAAAACAGGGGGGGCTGAAGCTTTCTTT.